This record covers a single T cell receptor (beta chain). This clone's antigen is unknown. No clone much larger than this one lies a single base away; base qualities are absent. The immunoSEQ hsTCRB v3.0 assay was used at survey level resolution to sequence the TRB variable region. The targeted TRB sequencing depth was about 35,000-55,000 T-cell genomes per sample. An Illumina MiSeq with a v3 150-cycle kit was used to sequence the pooled TRB libraries. The study's processing was this. Repertoire analysis was run in R within a reproducible Nextflow workflow that covered QC, data transformation and analysis. Custom analyses were implemented in LymphoSeq2, an R package for AIRR-Seq data exploration. Several samples that produced fewer than 5000 total TRB sequences were removed, so approximately 190 HIV repertoires were analyzed. Among the 170 to 200 retained HIV repertoires, 59 were collected before ART initiation and some 130 after ART initiation. Repertoires were downsampled to 5000 TRB nucleotide sequences, and summary statistics were averaged over 100 downsampling iterations. The analysis kept only TRB sequences whose CDR3 regions were at least seven amino acids long. Two measures captured diversity: a Shannon entropy-derived clonality score and the Gini coefficient. In the repertoire networks, any two of the top 5000 CDR3 amino acid sequences were connected whenever the two sequences differed by an edit distance of one. For TRB CDR3 amino acid sequences, GLIPH2 was used to predict antigen specificity groups and MHC restriction. Known CMV, EBV, HIV or tissue antigen associations were flagged by matching CDR3 amino acid sequences against VDJdb and McPAS-TCR. Pre-ART, post-ART and control groups were compared with Wilcoxon signed-rank tests and Holm-Bonferroni correction. TCRdb took this table from immuneACCESS and kept in-frame rearrangements with V and J called. Such tables lack part of the clones; where checked against another copy, unresolved V genes explain under half of the gap, and the rest is unexplained. The DNA gave D and trimming, while V, J and clone size come from that table. This sample has about 35,000 clones in its table, and 65% to 85% of those were observed once. 3% to 3.5% of the sample comes from the top ten.

The data were obtained in a study of long-term antiretroviral therapy in people with HIV (dated by TCRdb to the early 2020s). In terms of the full investigation: Collection of the earliest samples took place about a decade ahead of the 2015 WHO recommendation for immediate ART, at a time when ART was typically delayed until CD4 counts fell. Test extractions of a monoclonal T-cell line alongside about 35 polyclonal samples showed no cross-contamination during QIAcube processing. Among the approximately 32 participants with HIV, eleven to twelve were female. A total of around 190 cryopreserved PBMC samples came from 25 to 35 adults with confirmed HIV infection and were collected serially over a mean of roughly six years (range 1-12). Whether ART initiation and durable HIV suppression were associated with changes in peripheral blood TRB repertoire composition and diversity was tested in a retrospective serial study.

The study at large found these results: Because PBMC availability was limited, only the TCR beta chain was sequenced, with no alpha chain pairing. Because pre-ART samples had limited cell numbers, unsorted PBMC were profiled rather than sorted CD4+ and CD8+ T cells. Inferences about post-ART repertoire changes are limited because no data were available on ART adherence, viral resistance or therapy changes. Narrower CDR3 length ranges were observed in HIV repertoires than in controls, and an antigen-experienced repertoire with only a slight naive shift after ART was suggested by the network structure. Starting ART was linked to a significant rise in TRB diversity, yet even with long-term ART the diversity remained significantly lower than in transplant donor controls. At every time point, the repertoire was dominated by expanded TRB clones first identified before ART initiation, although this dominance fluctuated and, in many PLHIV, declined after ART. The samples were dated from about 2003 to 2018, and the ART regimens that were used may be less effective than current ART regimens.

From cysteine to phenylalanine, the CDR3 is 15 amino acids long. CDR3 DNA only is kept here, 45 bases in frame from base 1. Reading the germline V gene gives CDR1 MNHEY and CDR2 SVGAGI. V is shortened by 1 base, J by 5 bases, and the region joining them spans 14 bases. Inclusion was restricted to participants for whom at least one PBMC sample before ART initiation and at least two post-ART samples were available. Treatment was received in the United States of America by all participants with HIV. Before DNA extraction, cryopreserved samples containing about 0.9-10 million PBMC were thawed and washed. At the time of the earliest PBMC sample, participants with HIV were aged between roughly 20 and 60 years. PBMC samples were contributed by each participant from 1-4 timepoints before ART initiation and 2-8 timepoints after ART initiation, with a median of 7 samples. For every participant, serial HIV viral load, CD4+ T-cell count, ART history and demographic data were obtained. Genomic DNA was extracted from unsorted PBMC with a Qiagen kit on a QIAcube, processed in batches of 12 samples.

The TCR originated in a man aged 50 or older with HIV. Here the chain combines TRBV6-5 and TRBJ1-2; the D segment could be TRBD1, given 6 matching bases. The specimen was unsorted PBMCs, collected 3 years after starting antiretroviral therapy. The DNA is as follows: TGTGCCAGCAGTTACTTAACAGGGCCCTCTTATGGCTACACCTTC. Its protein reads: CASSYLTGPSYGYTF.